These T cell receptor beta chains were read from a single sample in a study of blood T cell repertoires in COVID-19. This table comes from immunoSEQ multiplex PCR, and its TCRdb copy is limited to in-frame clones, with some not included. The sample has 95,000 to 100,000 clones; 70% to 90% are singletons. The sample was peripheral blood. The receptor source for this set is a human donor with COVID-19, enrolled during active disease. The donor label of this sample is uncertain. The CDR3 runs from the conserved cysteine through the conserved F or W. The order of the fields is V gene, clone size, J gene, D gene, CDR3 protein, CDR3 DNA. A D gene is named only where the DNA matches it firmly. Size is omitted from some rows. Given values are once, few, many or a class for expanded clones.

TRBV3-1/TRBV3-2	NA	TRBJ1-2	NA	CASSLRVNPYGYTF	TGTGCCAGCAGTCTACGGGTAAATCCCTATGGCTACACCTTC
TRBV5-1	NA	TRBJ1-6	TRBD1	CASSLSGTGVSPLHF	TGCGCCAGCAGCTTGAGTGGGACAGGGGTTTCACCCCTCCACTTT
TRBV19	NA	TRBJ1-2	TRBD1	CASSPQDRSVYGYTF	TGTGCCAGTAGTCCCCAGGACAGGAGTGTCTATGGCTACACCTTC
TRBV7-9	NA	TRBJ1-4	TRBD1	CASSQGQGRTNEKLFF	TGTGCCAGCAGCCAGGGACAGGGGAGGACTAATGAAAAACTGTTTTTT
TRBV20-1	once	TRBJ1-2	NA	CSASEGERVGYTF	TGCAGTGCTAGTGAGGGGGAGCGGGTTGGCTACACCTTC
TRBV7-9	NA	TRBJ1-1	TRBD1	CASSPRDRERGSEAFF	TGTGCCAGCAGCCCCCGGGACAGGGAAAGGGGGTCTGAAGCTTTCTTT
TRBV5-1	NA	TRBJ2-1	TRBD2	CASIGGVRGVGEQFF	TGCGCCAGCATTGGGGGGGTTCGCGGAGTTGGTGAGCAGTTCTTC
TRBV12-3/TRBV12-4	NA	TRBJ1-1	TRBD1	CASRDRPNTEAFF	TGTGCCAGCCGGGACAGGCCCAACACTGAAGCTTTCTTT
TRBV5-1	NA	TRBJ2-3	TRBD2	CASSQNLLAGGDTDTQYF	TGCGCCAGCAGCCAAAACCTACTAGCGGGGGGCGACACAGATACGCAGTATTTT
TRBV14	few	TRBJ2-1	NA	CASSKRGTGNNEQFF	TGTGCCAGCAGCAAGAGGGGGACGGGGAACAATGAGCAGTTCTTC
TRBV6-5	NA	TRBJ2-1	NA	CASSLDLNNEQFF	TGTGCCAGCAGCCTAGACCTTAACAATGAGCAGTTCTTC
TRBV5-6	once	TRBJ2-7	TRBD1	CASSSRTGAYEQYF	TGTGCCAGCAGCTCGCGGACAGGGGCCTACGAGCAGTACTTC
TRBV19	NA	TRBJ1-1	NA	CASSMYRPNTEAFF	TGTGCCAGTAGTATGTACAGGCCGAACACTGAAGCTTTCTTT
TRBV5-1	NA	TRBJ1-2	NA	CASSLVGLSYGYTF	TGCGCCAGCAGCTTGGTGGGCTTATCCTATGGCTACACCTTC
TRBV3-1/TRBV3-2	once	TRBJ1-1	NA	CASSQPQGGWTEAFF	TGTGCCAGCAGCCAACCTCAGGGAGGTTGGACTGAAGCTTTCTTT
TRBV5-1	NA	TRBJ2-3	NA	CASSLDPEAGGATDTQYF	TGCGCCAGCAGCTTGGATCCCGAAGCGGGCGGCGCCACAGATACGCAGTATTTT
TRBV11-1	NA	TRBJ2-3	TRBD1	CASIRQGGSTDTQYF	TGTGCCAGCATAAGACAGGGGGGAAGCACAGATACGCAGTATTTT
TRBV6-4	medium-sized	TRBJ2-1	NA	CASSDSDRSNEQFF	TGTGCCAGCAGTGACTCCGACAGAAGCAATGAGCAGTTCTTC
TRBV5-5	NA	TRBJ1-6	NA	CASSWGVGSDSPLHF	TGTGCCAGCAGCTGGGGGGTGGGTAGTGACTCACCCCTCCACTTT
TRBV28	NA	TRBJ2-3	TRBD2	CASSGGGRVGTDTQYF	TGTGCCAGCAGTGGCGGGGGGAGGGTGGGCACAGATACGCAGTATTTT
TRBV6-5	NA	TRBJ2-7	TRBD2	CASTRGRGDTYEQYF	TGTGCCAGCACCCGAGGGAGGGGTGATACCTACGAGCAGTACTTC
TRBV7-7	NA	TRBJ1-5	NA	CASSLVLHLYSNQPQHF	TGTGCTAGCAGCTTAGTACTCCATCTGTATAGCAATCAGCCCCAGCATTTT
TRBV18	medium-sized	TRBJ1-1	NA	CASSPPPVGVTEAFF	TGTGCCAGCTCACCGCCTCCAGTGGGCGTGACTGAAGCTTTCTTT
TRBV6-5	NA	TRBJ1-1	NA	CASSTPTANTEAFF	TGTGCCAGCAGTACACCGACAGCGAACACTGAAGCTTTCTTT
TRBV18	NA	TRBJ2-3	NA	CASSPPNRAGADTQYF	TGTGCCAGCTCACCACCAAACAGGGCAGGCGCGGATACGCAGTATTTT
TRBV7-3	NA	TRBJ2-1	TRBD1	CASSPGQGEEQFF	TGTGCCAGCAGCCCGGGACAGGGTGAGGAGCAGTTCTTC